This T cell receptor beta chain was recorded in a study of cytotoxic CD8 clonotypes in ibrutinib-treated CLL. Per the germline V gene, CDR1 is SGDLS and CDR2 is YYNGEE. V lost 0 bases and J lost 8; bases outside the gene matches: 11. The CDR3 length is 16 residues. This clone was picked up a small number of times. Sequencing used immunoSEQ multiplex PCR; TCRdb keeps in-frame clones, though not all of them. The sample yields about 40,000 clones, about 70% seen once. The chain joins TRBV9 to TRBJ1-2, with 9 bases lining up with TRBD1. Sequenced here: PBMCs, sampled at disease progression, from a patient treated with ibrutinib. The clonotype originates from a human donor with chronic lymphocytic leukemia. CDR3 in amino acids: CASSVDGRDRVGGYTF. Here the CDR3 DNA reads TGTGCCAGCAGCGTAGACGGGAGGGACAGGGTAGGAGGCTACACCTTC.